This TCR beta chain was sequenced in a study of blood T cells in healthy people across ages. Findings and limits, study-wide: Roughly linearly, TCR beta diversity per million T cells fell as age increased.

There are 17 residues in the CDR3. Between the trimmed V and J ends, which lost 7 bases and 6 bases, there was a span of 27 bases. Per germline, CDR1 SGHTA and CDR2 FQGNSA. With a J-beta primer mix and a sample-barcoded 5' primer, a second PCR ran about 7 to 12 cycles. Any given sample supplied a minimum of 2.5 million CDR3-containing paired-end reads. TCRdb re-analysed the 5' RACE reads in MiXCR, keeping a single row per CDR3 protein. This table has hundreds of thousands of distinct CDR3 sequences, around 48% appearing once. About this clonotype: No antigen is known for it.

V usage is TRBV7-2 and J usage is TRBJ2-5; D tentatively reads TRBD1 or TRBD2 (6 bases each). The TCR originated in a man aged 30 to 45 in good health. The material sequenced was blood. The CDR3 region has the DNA TGTGCCAGCACCCGTTGGGGGGCGGGACAAAGGGAAAAGACCCAGTACTTC. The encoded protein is CASTRWGAGQREKTQYF.